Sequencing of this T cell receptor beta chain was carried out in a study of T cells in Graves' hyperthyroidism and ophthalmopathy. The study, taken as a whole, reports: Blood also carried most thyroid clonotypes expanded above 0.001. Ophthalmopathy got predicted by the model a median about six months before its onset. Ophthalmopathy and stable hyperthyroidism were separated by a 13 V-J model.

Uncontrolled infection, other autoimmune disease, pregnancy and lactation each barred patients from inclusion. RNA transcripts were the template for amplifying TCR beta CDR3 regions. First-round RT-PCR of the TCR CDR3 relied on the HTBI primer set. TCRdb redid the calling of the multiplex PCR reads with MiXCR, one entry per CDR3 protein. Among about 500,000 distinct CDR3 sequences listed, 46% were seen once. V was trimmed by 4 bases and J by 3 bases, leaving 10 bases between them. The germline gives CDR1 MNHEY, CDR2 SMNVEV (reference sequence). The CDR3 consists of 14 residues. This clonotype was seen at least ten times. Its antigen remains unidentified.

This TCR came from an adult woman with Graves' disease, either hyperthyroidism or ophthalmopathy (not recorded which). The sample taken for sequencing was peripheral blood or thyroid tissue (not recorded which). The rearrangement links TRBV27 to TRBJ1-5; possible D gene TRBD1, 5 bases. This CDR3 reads CASSSGRANQPQHF. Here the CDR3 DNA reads TGTGCCAGCAGTTCGGGCAGGGCCAATCAGCCCCAGCATTTT.